The 29 T cell receptor beta chains below come from one sample, sequenced in a study of CD8 T cells in Susac syndrome. RNA, at about 0.45 to 1 ug, was reverse transcribed with random hexamers. TCRdb reprocessed the immunoSEQ multiplex PCR reads with MiXCR, giving one entry per CDR3 protein. This sample has 190,000 or so distinct CDR3 sequences, with around 93% found just once. The sequenced sample was CD4+ T cells from PBMCs. Source of these receptors: a human donor with multiple sclerosis.

The J gene is TRBJ1-1, the V gene TRBV20-1, with 8 bases identical to TRBD1. V lost 4 bases to trimming and J lost 0 bases; unmatched junction nucleotides: 4. Germline loops: CDR1 DFQATT, CDR2 SNEGSKA (reference sequence). There are 14 residues in the CDR3. The CDR3 here is CSATPGGMNTEAFF. The CDR3 DNA reads as TGCAGTGCTACCCCAGGGGGCATGAACACTGAAGCTTTCTTT.

The V call is TRBV29-1, the J call TRBJ1-3; a weak D match, TRBD1 (5 bases). The CDR3 has 14 amino acids. CDR1 SQVTM and CDR2 ANQGSEA come from the germline V gene. V shed 4 bases and J shed 0 bases, with 10 bases lying between them. CDR3 amino acids: CSVGFTGSGNTIYF. DNA for the CDR3: TGCAGCGTTGGGTTTACAGGCTCTGGAAACACCATATATTTT.

This clonotype has just one count. The rearrangement links TRBV7-3 to TRBJ2-6, with D unclear. The CDR3 is 17 residues long. CDR1 and CDR2 (germline): SGHTA, FQGTGA. V lost 5 bases and J lost 0, with 14 bases in between. CDR3 amino acids: CASSPSPQPSGANVLTF. For the CDR3, the DNA is TGTGCCAGCAGCCCAAGCCCACAGCCCTCTGGGGCCAACGTCCTGACTTTC.

V and J are TRBV14 and TRBJ1-2; 9 positions match TRBD1. The J segment lost 7 bases and the V segment lost 4 bases, leaving 10 bases of the junction unmatched. From germline, CDR1 is SGHDN and CDR2 FVKESK. The CDR3 is 15 amino acids. CDR3 sequence: CASSPRDRVRGGYTF. As DNA, the CDR3 is TGTGCCAGCAGCCCCCGGGACAGGGTTCGCGGTGGCTACACCTTC.

The chain employs TRBV11-2 and TRBJ2-3, with 13 bases fitting TRBD2. V shed 6 bases and J 0 bases; nucleotides not matched to a gene: 3. The CDR3 totals 16 residues. CDR1 and CDR2 (germline): SGHAT, FQNNGV. The CDR3 region is CASRRLAGGSTDTQYF. The DNA for the CDR3 is TGTGCCAGCAGGCGACTAGCGGGGGGTAGCACAGATACGCAGTATTTT.

V usage is TRBV6-2 or TRBV6-3 and J usage is TRBJ2-5; perhaps TRBD2 as D (6 bases). The length of the CDR3 is 12 residues. CDR1 and CDR2 (germline): MNHEY, SVGEGT. V gave up 8 bases and J gave up 5 bases, with 12 bases separating them. This CDR3 is CASAGSRETQYF. For the CDR3, the DNA is TGTGCCAGCGCCGGGAGTCGGGAGACCCAGTACTTC.

This chain links TRBV29-1 with TRBJ1-6, with D unclear. From germline, CDR1 is SQVTM and CDR2 ANQGSEA. Deletions cut 4 bases from V and 6 bases from J, with 13 bases between. CDR3 length: 14 residues. For the CDR3, the DNA is TGCAGCGTTGTTCTGGGCAGTACTAATTCACCCCTCCACTTT. The encoded protein is CSVVLGSTNSPLHF.

The V gene is TRBV5-6, the J gene TRBJ1-1; a possible D gene is TRBD1 (6 bases). This CDR3 spans 14 amino acids. Looked up from germline, CDR1 is SGHDT and CDR2 is YYEEEE. V lost 7 bases and J lost 0, with 13 bases in between. This chain's CDR3 is CASLWTAMNTEAFF. The CDR3 nucleotides are TGTGCCAGCCTTTGGACAGCTATGAACACTGAAGCTTTCTTT. Combining the CDR3 with reference TRBV5-6 and TRBJ1-1 gives the whole variable domain DAGVTQSPTHLIKTRGQQVTLRCSPKSGHDTVSWYQQALGQGPQFIFQYYEEEERQRGNFPDRFSGHQFPNYSSELNVNALLLGDSALYLCASLWTAMNTEAFFGQGTRLTVV.

In regard to this clonotype: Germline is not matched at one junction end, which may reflect a read error. The V call is TRBV20-1, the J call TRBJ2-1; D is unresolved. The CDR3 totals 12 residues. Germline V lookup: CDR1 DFQATT, CDR2 SNEGSKA (reference sequence). The CDR3 region has the DNA TGCAGTGCACCTGACTCCTTCAATGAGCAGTTCTTC. It specifies CSAPDSFNEQFF.

This clonotype showed up just once. V gene TRBV29-1 combines with J gene TRBJ2-5; D could derive from TRBD1 or TRBD2 (5 bases each). Germline V CDR1 and CDR2: SQVTM, ANQGSEA. The CDR3 has 13 amino acids. V gave up 7 bases and J gave up 5 bases, with 17 bases separating them. The CDR3 nucleotides are TGCAGCGCCCGAGGGGCCAGGCGGGAGACCCAGTACTTC. Translation: CSARGARRETQYF.

This sequence joins TRBV3-1 and TRBJ1-1, with 7 bases aligning to TRBD1. The junction had 9 bases not matched to a gene; V was cut back by 6 bases and J by 5 bases. The CDR3 consists of 14 residues. Germline-derived CDR1 and CDR2 are LGHDT and YNNKEL (reference sequence). CDR3 protein: CASSQTSGGTEAFF. The CDR3 DNA reads TGTGCCAGCAGTCAGACTTCAGGGGGTACTGAAGCTTTCTTT.

This chain connects TRBV7-9 to TRBJ1-2, with no clear D. This CDR3 is built from 15 residues. Between the trimmed V and J ends, which lost 3 bases and 1 base, there was a span of 12 bases. Germline V gene sequence: CDR1 SEHNR, CDR2 FQNEAQ (reference sequence). The CDR3 region is CASSLALADNYGYTF. CDR3 nucleotides: TGTGCCAGCAGCTTGGCCCTTGCCGATAACTATGGCTACACCTTC.

The sample holds one count of this clonotype. This rearrangement joins TRBV29-1 to TRBJ2-3, with 7 bases that match TRBD2. Losses at the gene ends were 4 bases for V and 3 bases for J; bases not matched to a gene: 10. The CDR3 contains 15 residues. CDR1 is SQVTM and CDR2 is ANQGSEA in the germline V gene. As DNA, the CDR3 is TGCAGCGTTGCTCCGGCTAGCGGCCTAACAGATACGCAGTATTTT. This sequence encodes CSVAPASGLTDTQYF.

The chain combines TRBV11-2 with TRBJ1-5, with D possibly being TRBD1 (5 bases). CDR1 is SGHAT, CDR2 FQNNGV, per germline. The V gene lost 1 base and the J gene lost 3 bases, with 13 bases spanning the gap. This CDR3 spans 16 amino acids. This CDR3 is CASSLATGFSNQPQHF. DNA for the CDR3: TGTGCCAGCAGCTTAGCTACAGGTTTCTCCAATCAGCCCCAGCATTTT.

The J gene is TRBJ2-1, the V gene TRBV10-3; D is possibly TRBD2 (6 bases). Per germline, CDR1 ENHRY and CDR2 SYGVKD. V gave up 6 bases and J gave up 6 bases, with 15 bases separating them. CDR3 length: 14 residues. CDR3 nucleotide sequence: TGTGCCATCAGCCCGGGACTGCAAGTCAATGAGCAGTTCTTC. Translated, it gives CAISPGLQVNEQFF.

The chain uses TRBV3-1 and TRBJ2-4; D uncertain. Germline V lookup: CDR1 LGHDT, CDR2 YNNKEL (reference sequence). The CDR3 spans 15 residues. Trimming stripped 0 bases from V and 1 base from J, with 7 bases between. This CDR3 is CASSQDLTAKNIQYF. Here the CDR3 DNA reads TGTGCCAGCAGCCAAGATCTCACGGCCAAAAACATTCAGTACTTC. The complete variable domain, with remaining parts taken from reference TRBV3-1 and TRBJ2-4, reads DTAVSQTPKYLVTQMGNDKSIKCEQNLGHDTMYWYKQDSKKFLKIMFSYNNKELIINETVPNRFSPKSPDKAHLNLHINSLELGDSAVYFCASSQDLTAKNIQYFGAGTRLSVL.

This chain links TRBV3-1 with TRBJ1-2; no firm D call. CDR3 length: 16 residues. CDR1 is LGHDT, CDR2 YNNKEL, per germline (reference sequence). Trimming took 3 bases from V and 3 from J, leaving 17 bases between them. The CDR3 loop reads CASSHGNMVWDYGYTF. The CDR3, as DNA: TGTGCCAGCAGCCATGGGAATATGGTCTGGGACTATGGCTACACCTTC.

The chain combines TRBV6-1 with TRBJ2-7; 7 nucleotides agree with TRBD1. This CDR3 is built from 12 residues. The V segment lost 7 bases and the J segment 6 bases; nucleotides outside the gene matches: 6. Germline-derived CDR1 and CDR2 are MNHNS and SASEGT. The DNA of the CDR3 is TGTGCCAGCACGTTAACAGGGGTCGAGCAGTACTTC. Translating it yields CASTLTGVEQYF.

The CDR3 is CASSFRPLYEQYF. CDR3 nucleotide sequence: TGTGCCAGCAGTTTCCGACCTCTCTACGAGCAGTACTTC. The chain recombines TRBV27 with TRBJ2-7; no reliable D call. CDR1 is MNHEY and CDR2 is SMNVEV in the germline V gene (reference sequence). V lost 3 bases, J lost 3 bases, and 9 bases lay in between. This CDR3 is built from 13 residues.

Points on this clonotype: Germline and junction disagree at one end, which may indicate a read error. The chain has TRBV20-1 and TRBJ1-2; D gene uncertain. Germline CDR1 DFQATT, CDR2 SNEGSKA (reference sequence). The CDR3 is made up of 12 amino acids. This CDR3 is CSARGIRDLPLF. CDR3 DNA: TGCAGTGCTAGAGGGATTAGAGACCTACCCCTCTTC.

This rearrangement joins TRBV5-4 to TRBJ2-3, with D perhaps matching TRBD2 (5 bases). The length of the CDR3 is 16 residues. V was pared by 3 bases and J by 2 bases, with 16 bases between. Germline V gene sequence: CDR1 SGHNT, CDR2 YYREEE (reference sequence). The CDR3 DNA reads as TGTGCCAGCAGCTCTCAGACTATTCTCGCCACAGATACGCAGTATTTT. Translated: CASSSQTILATDTQYF.

The CDR3 region is CSVAGSMNTEAFF. For the CDR3, the DNA is TGCAGCGTCGCTGGCAGCATGAACACTGAAGCTTTCTTT. The chain uses TRBV29-1 and TRBJ1-1; D ambiguous. In germline, CDR1 is SQVTM, CDR2 ANQGSEA. V was shortened by 6 bases and J by 0 bases, with 11 bases between the two germline ends. The CDR3 contains 13 residues.

The V and J genes are TRBV5-1 and TRBJ1-6; no reliable D call. V was clipped by 0 bases and J by 8 bases, with 15 bases between them. The germline CDR1 and CDR2 sequences are SGHRS and YFSETQ. The CDR3 is 16 residues long. The CDR3 DNA reads as TGCGCCAGCAGCTTGGTTGAGGCGGCATTTGATTCACCCCTCCACTTT. Residues: CASSLVEAAFDSPLHF.

The V call is TRBV12-3 or TRBV12-4, the J call TRBJ2-3; D may match TRBD1 or TRBD2 (5 bases each). The ends were cut back, 8 bases at V and 0 bases at J, with 21 bases in the middle. The CDR3 extends over 17 amino acids. The CDR3 loop reads CASEGTSEKTSTDTQYF. CDR3 in DNA: TGTGCCAGCGAGGGGACGTCCGAAAAAACTAGCACAGATACGCAGTATTTT.

The J gene is TRBJ2-4, the V gene TRBV29-1; 9 bases are a match to TRBD1. CDR3 length: 18 amino acids. From germline, CDR1 is SQVTM and CDR2 ANQGSEA. V lost 0 bases, J lost 0 bases, and 9 bases stayed unmatched. CDR3 in amino acids: CSVEERTGDLLAKNIQYF. As DNA, the CDR3 is TGCAGCGTTGAAGAAAGGACAGGGGACCTTCTAGCCAAAAACATTCAGTACTTC.

This clonotype has just a few counts. The gene calls are TRBV30 and TRBJ2-3; the D is unclear. Germline CDR1 reads GTSNPN; CDR2 reads SVGIG (reference sequence). The CDR3 is 11 residues long. V was cut by 0 bases and J by 9 bases, with 7 bases left in between. The DNA of the CDR3 is TGTGCCTGGAGTGTAGGAGCCACGCAGTATTTT. It is translated as CAWSVGATQYF.

The DNA for the CDR3 is TGTGCCAGCAGCAAAGACCAGGGACTGCAGGATGGCTACACCTTC. This sequence encodes CASSKDQGLQDGYTF. The chain is built from TRBV2 and TRBJ1-2; weak D call: TRBD1 (5 bases). With 6 bases removed from V and 6 bases from J, the gap between germline ends came to 20 bases. Germline CDR1 SNHLY, CDR2 FYNNEI. The CDR3 has 15 residues.

The chain combines TRBV4-2 with TRBJ2-5; 7 positions match TRBD1. The CDR3 runs to 16 residues. Germline V lookup: CDR1 LGHNA, CDR2 YNFKEQ. After removal of 4 bases from V and 4 bases from J, the junction contained 12 bases not matched to a gene. The CDR3 bases are TGTGCCAGCAGCCTAGGGGGTGTGGCAGGGGGAGAGACCCAGTACTTC. Amino acid sequence: CASSLGGVAGGETQYF.

V gene TRBV3-1 combines with J gene TRBJ1-1; D is ambiguous. Trimming removed 1 base at V and 1 base at J, with 7 bases between. The CDR3 spans 14 residues. CDR1 and CDR2 from the germline V gene are LGHDT and YNNKEL (reference sequence). In DNA form, the CDR3 reads TGTGCCAGCAGCCAAGCTAGCCAGAACACTGAAGCTTTCTTT. It codes for CASSQASQNTEAFF. Together with reference TRBV3-1 and TRBJ1-1, the CDR3 gives the full variable domain: DTAVSQTPKYLVTQMGNDKSIKCEQNLGHDTMYWYKQDSKKFLKIMFSYNNKELIINETVPNRFSPKSPDKAHLNLHINSLELGDSAVYFCASSQASQNTEAFFGQGTRLTVV.